The TCR beta chain described here comes from a study of Graves' ophthalmopathy and Graves' hyperthyroidism. TCR beta CDR3 regions were amplified from RNA transcripts. Investigators did first-round RT-PCR with HTBI primers, then second-round multiplex PCR. TCRdb re-derived calls from the multiplex PCR reads in MiXCR, one entry per CDR3 protein. The sample shows some 170,000 distinct CDR3 sequences, around two fifths of them seen only once. Whole-study results and caveats: Blood repertoires reportedly contained most expanded thyroid clonotypes above 0.001 frequency. The model forecast ophthalmopathy progression, reaching under 71% sensitivity and about 75% specificity.

This clonotype was found many times. Its target is not known. A volume of around 9.5 ml of fresh peripheral blood supplied the PBMCs. CDR1 is SGHAT and CDR2 is FQDESV in the germline V gene (reference sequence). The V and J ends lost 6 bases and 2 bases respectively, with 10 bases between them. The CDR3 runs to 13 residues. The material sequenced was peripheral blood. This TCR came from a man aged 25-40 years with Graves' ophthalmopathy. V is TRBV11-1 and J is TRBJ2-5; the D call may be TRBD1 or TRBD2 (5 bases each). The CDR3 here is CASSDGAQETQYF. The CDR3 region has the DNA TGTGCCAGCAGTGACGGGGCACAAGAGACCCAGTACTTC. The complete variable domain, with remaining parts taken from reference TRBV11-1 and TRBJ2-5, reads EAEVAQSPRYKITEKSQAVAFWCDPISGHATLYWYRQILGQGPELLVQFQDESVVDDSQLPKDRFSAERLKGVDSTLKIQPAELGDSAMYLCASSDGAQETQYFGPGTRLLVL.